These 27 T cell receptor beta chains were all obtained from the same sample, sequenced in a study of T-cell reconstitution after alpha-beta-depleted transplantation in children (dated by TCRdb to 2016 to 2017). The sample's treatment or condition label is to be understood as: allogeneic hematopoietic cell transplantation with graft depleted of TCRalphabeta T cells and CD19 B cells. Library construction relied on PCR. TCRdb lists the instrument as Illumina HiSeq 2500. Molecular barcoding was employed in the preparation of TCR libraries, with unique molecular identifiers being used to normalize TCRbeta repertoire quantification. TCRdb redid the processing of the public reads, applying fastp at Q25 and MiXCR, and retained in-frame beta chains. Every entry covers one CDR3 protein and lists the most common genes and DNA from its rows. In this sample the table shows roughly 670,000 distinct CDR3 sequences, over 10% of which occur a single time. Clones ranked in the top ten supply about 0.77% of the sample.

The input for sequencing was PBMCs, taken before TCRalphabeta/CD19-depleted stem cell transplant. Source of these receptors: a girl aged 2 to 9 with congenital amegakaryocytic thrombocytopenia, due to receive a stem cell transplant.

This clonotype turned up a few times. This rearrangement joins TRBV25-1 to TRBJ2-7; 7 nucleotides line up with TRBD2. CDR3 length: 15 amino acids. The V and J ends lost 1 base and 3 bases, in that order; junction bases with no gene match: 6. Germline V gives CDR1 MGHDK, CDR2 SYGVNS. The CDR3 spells CASSELGGRSYEQYF. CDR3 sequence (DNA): TGTGCCAGCAGTGAATTGGGGGGGAGGAGCTACGAGCAGTACTTC.

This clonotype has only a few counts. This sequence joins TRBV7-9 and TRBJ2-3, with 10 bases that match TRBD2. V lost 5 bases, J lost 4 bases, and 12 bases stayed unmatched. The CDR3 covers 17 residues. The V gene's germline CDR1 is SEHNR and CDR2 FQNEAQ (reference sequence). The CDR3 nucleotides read TGTGCCAGCAGCATCAGCCACCTAGCGGGAGTTTCAGATACGCAGTATTTT. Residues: CASSISHLAGVSDTQYF. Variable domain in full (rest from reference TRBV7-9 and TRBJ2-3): DTGVSQNPRHKITKRGQNVTFRCDPISEHNRLYWYRQTLGQGPEFLTYFQNEAQLEKSRLLSDRFSAERPKGSFSTLEIQRTEQGDSAMYLCASSISHLAGVSDTQYFGPGTRLTVL.

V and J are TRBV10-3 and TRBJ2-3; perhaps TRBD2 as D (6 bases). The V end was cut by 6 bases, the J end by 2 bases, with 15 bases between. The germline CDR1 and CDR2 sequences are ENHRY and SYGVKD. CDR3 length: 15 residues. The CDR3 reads CAIRAPGLSTDTQYF. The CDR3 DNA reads TGTGCCATCAGAGCCCCGGGACTCTCCACAGATACGCAGTATTTT.

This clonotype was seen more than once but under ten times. This CDR3 reads CASSHRAGSSYEQYF. In DNA form, the CDR3 reads TGCGCCAGCAGCCACCGAGCGGGGAGCTCCTACGAGCAGTACTTC. The rearrangement uses TRBV4-1 and TRBJ2-7, with 7 bases matching TRBD2. Germline values: CDR1 MGHRA, CDR2 YSYEKL. The ends lost 3 bases at V and 0 bases at J; junction bases unmatched: 5. CDR3 length: 15 residues.

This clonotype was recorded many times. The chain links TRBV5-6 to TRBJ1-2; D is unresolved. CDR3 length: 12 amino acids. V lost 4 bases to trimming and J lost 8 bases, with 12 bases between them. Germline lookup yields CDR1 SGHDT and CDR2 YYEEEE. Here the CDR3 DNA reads TGTGCCAGCAGCCTAAGCCCGGCGGGCTACACCTTC. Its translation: CASSLSPAGYTF.

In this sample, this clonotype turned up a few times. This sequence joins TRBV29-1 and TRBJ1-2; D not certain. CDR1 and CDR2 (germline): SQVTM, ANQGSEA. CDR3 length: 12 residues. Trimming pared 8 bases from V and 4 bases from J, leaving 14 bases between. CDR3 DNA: TGCAGCATCAGGACGGTCTCCTATGGCTACACCTTC. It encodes CSIRTVSYGYTF.

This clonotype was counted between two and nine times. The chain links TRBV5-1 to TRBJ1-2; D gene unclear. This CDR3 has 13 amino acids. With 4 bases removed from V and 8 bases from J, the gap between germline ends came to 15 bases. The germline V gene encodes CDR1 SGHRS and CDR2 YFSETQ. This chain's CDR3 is CASSPVGDGGYTF. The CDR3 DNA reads TGCGCCAGCAGCCCCGTTGGAGATGGAGGCTACACCTTC. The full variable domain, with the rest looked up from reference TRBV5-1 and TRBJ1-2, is KAGVTQTPRYLIKTRGQQVTLSCSPISGHRSVSWYQQTPGQGLQFLFEYFSETQRNKGNFPGRFSGRQFSNSRSEMNVSTLELGDSALYLCASSPVGDGGYTFGSGTRLTVV.

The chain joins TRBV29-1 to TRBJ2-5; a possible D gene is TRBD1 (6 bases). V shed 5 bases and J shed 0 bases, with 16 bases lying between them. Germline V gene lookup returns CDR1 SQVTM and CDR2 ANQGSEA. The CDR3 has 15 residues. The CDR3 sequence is CSVPPGVGNQETQYF. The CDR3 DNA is TGCAGCGTTCCCCCAGGGGTGGGTAACCAAGAGACCCAGTACTTC.

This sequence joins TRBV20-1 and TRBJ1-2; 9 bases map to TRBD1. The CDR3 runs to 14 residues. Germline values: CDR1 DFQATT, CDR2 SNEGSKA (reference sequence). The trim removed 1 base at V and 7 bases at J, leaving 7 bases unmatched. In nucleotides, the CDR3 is TGCAGTGCTAGAGTTATAACAGGGGGCGGTGGCTACACCTTC. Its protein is CSARVITGGGGYTF.

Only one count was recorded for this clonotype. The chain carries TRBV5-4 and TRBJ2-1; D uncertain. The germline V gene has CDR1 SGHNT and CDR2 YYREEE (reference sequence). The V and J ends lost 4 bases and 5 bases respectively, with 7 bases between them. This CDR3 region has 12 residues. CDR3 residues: CASSGWDNEQFF. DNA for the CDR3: TGTGCCAGCAGCGGATGGGACAATGAGCAGTTCTTC. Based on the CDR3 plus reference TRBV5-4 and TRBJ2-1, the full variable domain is ETGVTQSPTHLIKTRGQQVTLRCSSQSGHNTVSWYQQALGQGPQFIFQYYREEENGRGNFPPRFSGLQFPNYSSELNVNALELDDSALYLCASSGWDNEQFFGPGTRLTVL.

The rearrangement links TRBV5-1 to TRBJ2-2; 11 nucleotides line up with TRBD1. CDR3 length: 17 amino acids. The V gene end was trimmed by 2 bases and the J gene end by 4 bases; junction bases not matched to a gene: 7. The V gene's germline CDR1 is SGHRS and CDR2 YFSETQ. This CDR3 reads CASSFSAGTGGTGELFF. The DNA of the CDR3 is TGCGCCAGCAGCTTTTCAGCCGGGACAGGGGGCACCGGGGAGCTGTTTTTT.

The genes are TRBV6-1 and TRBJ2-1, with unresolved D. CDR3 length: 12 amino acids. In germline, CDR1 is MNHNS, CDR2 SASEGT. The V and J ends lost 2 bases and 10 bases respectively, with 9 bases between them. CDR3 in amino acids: CASSEIGGEQFF. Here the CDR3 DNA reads TGTGCCAGCAGTGAAATAGGCGGCGAGCAGTTCTTC.

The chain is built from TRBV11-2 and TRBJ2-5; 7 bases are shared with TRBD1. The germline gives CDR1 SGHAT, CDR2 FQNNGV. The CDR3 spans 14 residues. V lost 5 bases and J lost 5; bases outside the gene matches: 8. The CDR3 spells CASSLQGYGETQYF. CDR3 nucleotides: TGTGCCAGCAGCCTACAGGGGTACGGGGAGACCCAGTACTTC.

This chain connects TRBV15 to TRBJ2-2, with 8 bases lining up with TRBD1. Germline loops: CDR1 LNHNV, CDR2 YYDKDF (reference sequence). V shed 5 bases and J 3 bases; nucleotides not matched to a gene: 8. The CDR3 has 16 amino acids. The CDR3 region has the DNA TGTGCCACCAGCGAACCGGGACAGGCGCACACCGGGGAGCTGTTTTTT. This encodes CATSEPGQAHTGELFF.

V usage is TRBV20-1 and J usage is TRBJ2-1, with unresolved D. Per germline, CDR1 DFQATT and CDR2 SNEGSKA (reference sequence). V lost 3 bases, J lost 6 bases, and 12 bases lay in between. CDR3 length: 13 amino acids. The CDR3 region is CSASRRRFNEQFF. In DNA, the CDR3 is TGCAGTGCTAGTAGAAGAAGGTTCAATGAGCAGTTCTTC.

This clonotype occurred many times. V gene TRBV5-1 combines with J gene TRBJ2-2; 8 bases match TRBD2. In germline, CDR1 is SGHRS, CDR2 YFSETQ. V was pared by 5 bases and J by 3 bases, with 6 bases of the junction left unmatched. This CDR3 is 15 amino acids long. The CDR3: CASRYLLADTGELFF. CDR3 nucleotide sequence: TGCGCCAGCAGGTACCTACTAGCGGACACCGGGGAGCTGTTTTTT.

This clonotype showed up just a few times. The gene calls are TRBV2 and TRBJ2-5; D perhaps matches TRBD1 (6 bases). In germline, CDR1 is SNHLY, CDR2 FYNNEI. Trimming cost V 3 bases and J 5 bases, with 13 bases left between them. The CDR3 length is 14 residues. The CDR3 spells CASSDEGVRETQYF. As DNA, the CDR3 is TGTGCCAGCAGTGATGAGGGGGTCAGGGAGACCCAGTACTTC.

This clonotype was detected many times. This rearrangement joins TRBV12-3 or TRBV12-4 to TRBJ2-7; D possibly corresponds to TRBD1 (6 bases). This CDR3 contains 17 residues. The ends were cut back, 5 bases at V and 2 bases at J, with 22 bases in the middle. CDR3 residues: CASSPDDDRSDPYEQYF. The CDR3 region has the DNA TGTGCCAGCAGTCCGGACGACGACAGGTCAGATCCCTACGAGCAGTACTTC.

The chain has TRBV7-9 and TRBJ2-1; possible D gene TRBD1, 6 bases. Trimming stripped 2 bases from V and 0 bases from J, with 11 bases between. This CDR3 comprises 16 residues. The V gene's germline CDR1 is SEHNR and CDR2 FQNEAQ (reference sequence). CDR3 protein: CASSLTDSRSYNEQFF. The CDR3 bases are TGTGCCAGCAGCTTAACGGACAGTCGCTCCTACAATGAGCAGTTCTTC.

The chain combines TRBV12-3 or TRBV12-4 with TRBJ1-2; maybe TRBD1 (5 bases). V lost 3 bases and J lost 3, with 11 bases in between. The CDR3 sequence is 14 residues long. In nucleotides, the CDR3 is TGTGCCAGCAGTTTCGGGGGTTGGTACTATGGCTACACCTTC. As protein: CASSFGGWYYGYTF.

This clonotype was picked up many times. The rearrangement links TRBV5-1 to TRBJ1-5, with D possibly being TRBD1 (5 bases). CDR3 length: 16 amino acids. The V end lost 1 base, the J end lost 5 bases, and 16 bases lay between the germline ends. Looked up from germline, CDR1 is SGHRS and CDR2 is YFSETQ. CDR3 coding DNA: TGCGCCAGCAGCTTGTCGGGACCCAATACGGATCAGCCCCAGCATTTT. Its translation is CASSLSGPNTDQPQHF.

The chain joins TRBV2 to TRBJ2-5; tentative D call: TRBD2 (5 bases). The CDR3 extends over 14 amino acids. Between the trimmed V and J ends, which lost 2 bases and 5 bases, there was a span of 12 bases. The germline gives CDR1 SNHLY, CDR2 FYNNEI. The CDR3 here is CASSERVPGETQYF. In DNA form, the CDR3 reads TGTGCCAGCAGTGAAAGGGTGCCGGGGGAGACCCAGTACTTC.

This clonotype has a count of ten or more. CDR3 amino acids: CASSLVGMREEKLFF. In nucleotides, the CDR3 is TGCGCCAGCAGCTTGGTCGGGATGAGGGAAGAAAAACTGTTTTTT. The chain carries TRBV5-1 and TRBJ1-4, with D uncertain. This CDR3 comprises 15 residues. Trimming cost V 0 bases and J 8 bases, with 14 bases left between them. The germline V gene has CDR1 SGHRS and CDR2 YFSETQ.

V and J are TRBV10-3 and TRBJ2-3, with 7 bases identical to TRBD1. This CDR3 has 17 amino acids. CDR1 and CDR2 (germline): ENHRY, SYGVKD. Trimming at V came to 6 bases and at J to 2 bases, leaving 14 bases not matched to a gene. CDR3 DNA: TGTGCCATCAGCGACGCGACGTACAGGGGCCCCACAGATACGCAGTATTTT. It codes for CAISDATYRGPTDTQYF.

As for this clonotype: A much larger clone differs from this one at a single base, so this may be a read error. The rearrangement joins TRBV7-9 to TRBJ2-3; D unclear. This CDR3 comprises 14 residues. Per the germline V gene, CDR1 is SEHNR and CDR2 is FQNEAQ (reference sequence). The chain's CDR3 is CVSSLRVPGDTQYF. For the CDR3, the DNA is TGTGTCAGCAGCCTCCGGGTTCCCGGAGATACGCAGTATTTT.

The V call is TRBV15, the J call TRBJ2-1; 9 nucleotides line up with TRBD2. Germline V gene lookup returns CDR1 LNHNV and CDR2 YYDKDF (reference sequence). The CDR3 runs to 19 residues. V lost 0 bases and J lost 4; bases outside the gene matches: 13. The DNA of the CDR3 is TGTGCCACCAGCAGAGATGGGCGGGAGGGTTTCGGGGCATACAATGAGCAGTTCTTC. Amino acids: CATSRDGREGFGAYNEQFF.

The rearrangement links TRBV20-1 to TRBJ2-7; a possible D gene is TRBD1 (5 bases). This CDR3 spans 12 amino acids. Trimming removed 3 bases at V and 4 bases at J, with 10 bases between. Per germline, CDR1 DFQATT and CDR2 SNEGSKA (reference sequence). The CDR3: CSARSRDYEQYF. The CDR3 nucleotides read TGCAGTGCTAGGTCCAGGGATTACGAGCAGTACTTC.